The source of this T cell receptor beta chain is a study of CD8+ T cells in alopecia areata. Trimming at V came to 10 bases and at J to 7 bases, leaving 8 bases not matched to a gene. From germline, CDR1 is SNHLY and CDR2 FYNNEI. The CDR3 extends over 13 amino acids. Remarks on this clone: Antigen unknown.

Stated treatment: oral pan-JAK inhibitor, 5-10 mg twice daily. Following extraction, RNA underwent reverse transcription to cDNA, which served as the sequencing template. Some clones are missing from TCRdb's copy, which holds only in-frame ones; the method was immunoSEQ multiplex PCR. The top ten clones hold more than 15% of a sample with about 130,000 clones, 50% to 65% of them seen once. Study-wide findings and caveats: Possibly as an HLA-related effect, TCR sharing across patients appeared less clear than in mice. With tofacitinib ongoing, many expanded lesional clones persisted in both scalp and blood.

Here the sequenced sample was CD8+ T cells sorted from blood, taken at week 4, from a patient treated with tofacitinib. V and J are TRBV2 and TRBJ2-1, with TRBD1 identical over 9 bases. This clonotype was sampled from a human donor with alopecia areata. The CDR3 loop is CAIGRDRVNEQFF. The CDR3 DNA reads as TGTGCCATCGGACGGGACAGGGTAAATGAGCAGTTCTTC. Full variable domain (rest looked up from reference TRBV2 and TRBJ2-1): EPEVTQTPSHQVTQMGQEVILRCVPISNHLYFYWYRQILGQKVEFLVSFYNNEISEKSEIFDDQFSVERPDGSNFTLKIRSTKLEDSAMYFCAIGRDRVNEQFFGPGTRLTVL.